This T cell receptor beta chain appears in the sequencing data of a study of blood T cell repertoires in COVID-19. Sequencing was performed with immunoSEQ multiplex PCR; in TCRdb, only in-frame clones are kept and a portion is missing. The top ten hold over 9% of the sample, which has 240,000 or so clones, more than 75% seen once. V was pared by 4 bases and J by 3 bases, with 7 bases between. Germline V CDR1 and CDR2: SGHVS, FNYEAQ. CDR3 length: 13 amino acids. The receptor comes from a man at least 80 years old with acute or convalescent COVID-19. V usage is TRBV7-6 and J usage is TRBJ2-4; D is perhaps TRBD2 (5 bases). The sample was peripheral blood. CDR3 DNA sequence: TGTGCCAGCAGCTACGGGGTCAAAAACATTCAGTACTTC. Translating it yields CASSYGVKNIQYF. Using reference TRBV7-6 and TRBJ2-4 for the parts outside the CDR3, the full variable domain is GAGVSQSPRYKVTKRGQDVALRCDPISGHVSLYWYRQALGQGPEFLTYFNYEAQQDKSGLPNDRFSAERPEGSISTLTIQRTEQRDSAMYRCASSYGVKNIQYFGAGTRLSVL.